The T cell receptor (beta chain) under discussion was sequenced for a study of resident and recirculating memory T cells in vitiligo. TCRdb's table, derived via immunoSEQ multiplex PCR, lists solely in-frame clones and lacks some. This sample has 75,000 to 85,000 clones, with around 90% found just once. Study-wide points: TCR sequences were not conserved across biopsy sites or patients.

Only one count was recorded for this clone. Antigen unknown. CDR3 size: 15 residues. With V trimmed by 5 bases and J by 6 bases, 9 bases remained unmatched. Germline V gives CDR1 SGHAT, CDR2 FQNNGV. This TCR was sampled from a male donor with vitiligo. The chain carries TRBV11-2 and TRBJ2-4; 8 bases map to TRBD1. The sample taken for sequencing was blood. CDR3 residues: CASSPIRGPGNIQYF. CDR3 bases: TGTGCCAGCAGCCCAATCAGGGGGCCCGGAAACATTCAGTACTTC.